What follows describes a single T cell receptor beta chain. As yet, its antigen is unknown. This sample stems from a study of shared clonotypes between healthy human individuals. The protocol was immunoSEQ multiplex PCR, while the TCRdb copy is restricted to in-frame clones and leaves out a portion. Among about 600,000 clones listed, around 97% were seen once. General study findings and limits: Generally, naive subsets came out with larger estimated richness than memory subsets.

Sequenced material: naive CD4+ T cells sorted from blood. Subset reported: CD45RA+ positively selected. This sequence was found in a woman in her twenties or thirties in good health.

As DNA, the CDR3 is TGTGCCAGCAGTTGGGGATCCCCCTACGAGCAGTACTTC. This encodes CASSWGSPYEQYF. V is TRBV28 and J is TRBJ2-7; D remains ambiguous. The CDR3 has 13 residues. Germline CDR1 reads MDHEN; CDR2 reads SYDVKM. V was trimmed by 4 bases and J by 2 bases, leaving 9 bases between them.